The 31 T cell receptor beta chains given below trace back to one sample, sequenced in a study of shared clonotypes between healthy human individuals. Clones were read by immunoSEQ multiplex PCR, and TCRdb kept only the in-frame ones, dropping some. The sample includes over a million clones, 70% to 80% of them seen just once. Input material: memory CD4+ T cells from PBMCs. Subset meaning: CD45RA-negative fraction. These receptors all come from a man aged 18 to 29 in good health. Some clones in this sample may be carry-over from other donors' samples.

The genes are TRBV7-3 and TRBJ2-5; the match to TRBD2 covers 12 bases. CDR1 is SGHTA and CDR2 is FQGTGA in the germline V gene. The CDR3 consists of 16 residues. The ends lost 5 bases at V and 5 bases at J; junction bases unmatched: 9. CDR3 loop: CASSPTSGSSMETQYF. CDR3 nucleotide sequence: TGTGCCAGCAGCCCGACTAGCGGGAGTTCAATGGAGACCCAGTACTTC.

The CDR3 region is CASSLSSGTSGYNEQFF. The CDR3 DNA reads as TGCGCCAGCAGCTTGTCTTCCGGGACTAGCGGGTACAATGAGCAGTTCTTC. This sequence joins TRBV5-1 and TRBJ2-1; 12 bases match TRBD2. The CDR3 runs to 17 residues. The V segment lost 1 base and the J segment 4 bases; nucleotides outside the gene matches: 6. In germline, CDR1 is SGHRS, CDR2 YFSETQ.

The chain uses TRBV7-9 and TRBJ1-1, with D perhaps matching TRBD1 (6 bases). The CDR3 is 14 residues long. The V end lost 3 bases, the J end lost 0 bases, and 8 bases lay between the germline ends. CDR1 is SEHNR, CDR2 FQNEAQ, per germline (reference sequence). CDR3 coding DNA: TGTGCCAGCAGCTTGGGACACGTGAACACTGAAGCTTTCTTT. Translated: CASSLGHVNTEAFF.

This clone is a singleton in its sample. This chain links TRBV18 with TRBJ1-1, with a weak D call TRBD1 (6 bases). CDR1 and CDR2 from the germline V gene are KGHSH and LQKENI. V lost 3 bases, J lost 11 bases, and 16 bases lay in between. CDR3 length: 13 amino acids. The CDR3 nucleotides are TGTGCCAGCTCACCTTCAGGGGCCGAGGGGGCTTTCTTT. Amino acids: CASSPSGAEGAFF.

The chain recombines TRBV19 with TRBJ1-5, with 10 bases lining up with TRBD1. Germline CDR1 LNHDA, CDR2 SQIVND (reference sequence). CDR3 length: 14 amino acids. The J segment lost 5 bases and the V segment lost 6 bases, leaving 4 bases of the junction unmatched. CDR3 DNA sequence: TGTGCCAGTAGGAAGACAGGGGGCCATCAGCCCCAGCATTTT. Protein: CASRKTGGHQPQHF.

The genes are TRBV7-8 and TRBJ2-1; the D call may be TRBD1 or TRBD2 (5 bases each). The V and J ends lost 5 bases and 0 bases respectively, with 14 bases between them. The CDR3 is 16 residues long. CDR1 and CDR2 (germline): SGHVS, FQNEAQ. CDR3 protein: CASSLGRRSSYNEQFF. The CDR3 DNA sequence: TGTGCCAGCAGCCTGGGACGGAGAAGCTCCTACAATGAGCAGTTCTTC.

The V gene is TRBV19, the J gene TRBJ2-2; D might be TRBD2 (6 bases). The CDR3 runs 14 residues. V was clipped by 2 bases and J by 6 bases, with 10 bases between them. In germline, CDR1 is LNHDA, CDR2 SQIVND (reference sequence). The CDR3 loop reads CASSIPPGAGELFF. CDR3 bases: TGTGCCAGTAGTATACCCCCGGGAGCCGGGGAGCTGTTTTTT.

The chain couples TRBV2 to TRBJ2-2, with a possible D match to TRBD1 (5 bases). V was cut by 7 bases and J by 4 bases, with 13 bases left in between. The CDR3 consists of 14 residues. Germline V gives CDR1 SNHLY, CDR2 FYNNEI. CDR3 sequence reads: CASKDTRLTGELFF. In DNA form, the CDR3 reads TGTGCCAGCAAGGACACCCGTCTCACCGGGGAGCTGTTTTTT.

This clone has a single count. V is TRBV9 and J is TRBJ1-2; the D gene is possibly TRBD1 (6 bases). The CDR3 totals 15 residues. The germline gives CDR1 SGDLS, CDR2 YYNGEE. Trimming left V 2 bases short and J 4 bases short, with 15 bases between. CDR3 sequence reads: CASSVLPTGSYGYTF. CDR3 sequence (DNA): TGTGCCAGCAGCGTCCTTCCGACAGGAAGCTATGGCTACACCTTC.

This clone was counted a few times. V and J are TRBV5-1 and TRBJ1-2; D gene ambiguous. CDR1 SGHRS and CDR2 YFSETQ come from the germline V gene. The V end lost 0 bases, the J end lost 1 base, and 7 bases lay between the germline ends. CDR3 length: 14 amino acids. CDR3 loop: CASSLASGNYGYTF. The DNA for the CDR3 is TGCGCCAGCAGCTTGGCCTCCGGTAACTATGGCTACACCTTC.

CDR3 sequence: CASSLATGKGNTEAFF. In DNA form, the CDR3 reads TGCGCCAGCAGCTTGGCTACAGGGAAGGGGAACACTGAAGCTTTCTTT. V gene TRBV5-1 combines with J gene TRBJ1-1; a weak D match, TRBD1 (6 bases). The germline V gene encodes CDR1 SGHRS and CDR2 YFSETQ. The CDR3 contains 16 residues. V lost 0 bases to trimming and J lost 1 base, with 13 bases between them.

The chain links TRBV19 to TRBJ2-6, with D unresolved. The CDR3 runs to 17 residues. Germline-derived CDR1 and CDR2 are LNHDA and SQIVND (reference sequence). V was pared by 3 bases and J by 0 bases, with 12 bases between. The CDR3 nucleotides are TGTGCCAGTAGTATTAAAGGGATGTACTCTGGGGCCAACGTCCTGACTTTC. It codes for CASSIKGMYSGANVLTF.

The chain combines TRBV20-1 with TRBJ1-1; 7 nucleotides agree with TRBD1. Germline V lookup: CDR1 DFQATT, CDR2 SNEGSKA (reference sequence). The CDR3 consists of 11 residues. V dropped 6 bases and J dropped 10; count of bases not matched to a gene: 8. CDR3 DNA: TGCAGTGCCCATCGACAGGGTGGAGCTTTCTTT. Its protein product is CSAHRQGGAFF.

The rearrangement joins TRBV19 to TRBJ1-1; D unresolved. The CDR3 spans 13 residues. Germline loops: CDR1 LNHDA, CDR2 SQIVND (reference sequence). The V end was cut by 1 base, the J end by 6 bases, with 9 bases between. Written as DNA, the CDR3 is TGTGCCAGTAGTATAGTGGGGTATCCTGAAGCTTTCTTT. Translating gives CASSIVGYPEAFF.

The chain uses TRBV2 and TRBJ1-5, with a weak D call TRBD1 (6 bases). V gave up 8 bases and J gave up 2 bases, with 16 bases separating them. Germline CDR1 SNHLY, CDR2 FYNNEI. The CDR3 consists of 15 residues. The CDR3 DNA reads TGTGCCAGCCGTATAAGGACAGCGGGCAATCAGCCCCAGCATTTT. Its protein is CASRIRTAGNQPQHF. Using reference TRBV2 and TRBJ1-5 for the parts outside the CDR3, the full variable domain is EPEVTQTPSHQVTQMGQEVILRCVPISNHLYFYWYRQILGQKVEFLVSFYNNEISEKSEIFDDQFSVERPDGSNFTLKIRSTKLEDSAMYFCASRIRTAGNQPQHFGDGTRLSIL.

The chain has TRBV18 and TRBJ2-3, with D perhaps matching TRBD2 (6 bases). Germline V gene lookup returns CDR1 KGHSH and CDR2 LQKENI. Trimming removed 3 bases at V and 8 bases at J, with 12 bases between. The CDR3 is made up of 13 amino acids. The CDR3 bases are TGTGCCAGCTCACCTGGGACTCCCGGTACGCAGTATTTT. This translates into CASSPGTPGTQYF.

V and J are TRBV14 and TRBJ2-1; 8 bases are a match to TRBD2. The V and J ends lost 1 base and 0 bases, in that order; junction bases with no gene match: 5. The CDR3 loop spans 17 amino acids. Germline values: CDR1 SGHDN, CDR2 FVKESK. CDR3 residues: CASSQVPGTSSYNEQFF. The DNA of the CDR3 is TGTGCCAGCAGCCAAGTCCCCGGGACTAGCTCCTACAATGAGCAGTTCTTC.

The chain employs TRBV5-1 and TRBJ1-4, with D possibly matching TRBD1 (5 bases). Per the germline V gene, CDR1 is SGHRS and CDR2 is YFSETQ. This CDR3 contains 16 residues. The V gene lost 0 bases and the J gene lost 8 bases, with 17 bases spanning the gap. CDR3 in amino acids: CASSLGTMGLEEKLFF. In DNA form, the CDR3 reads TGCGCCAGCAGCTTGGGAACGATGGGGCTCGAGGAAAAACTGTTTTTT.

The rearrangement links TRBV7-2 to TRBJ1-1; tentative D call: TRBD1 (5 bases). The CDR3 extends over 14 amino acids. Trimming removed 2 bases at V and 0 bases at J, with 7 bases between. From germline, CDR1 is SGHTA and CDR2 FQGNSA. CDR3 DNA: TGTGCCAGCAGCTTAAAGGGGCTGAACACTGAAGCTTTCTTT. Its protein product is CASSLKGLNTEAFF.

This clone was observed a few times. The chain has TRBV5-1 and TRBJ2-7, with D perhaps given as TRBD1 or TRBD2 (5 bases each). This CDR3 is 16 amino acids long. In germline, CDR1 is SGHRS, CDR2 YFSETQ. V gave up 0 bases and J gave up 3 bases, with 16 bases separating them. This chain's CDR3 is CASSLGSIGGYYEQYF. For the CDR3, the DNA is TGCGCCAGCAGCTTGGGAAGCATTGGGGGATACTACGAGCAGTACTTC.

The rearrangement joins TRBV4-2 to TRBJ1-1; the D is unclear. CDR1 is LGHNA, CDR2 YNFKEQ, per germline. The CDR3 sequence is 13 residues long. Trimming cost V 6 bases and J 3 bases, with 11 bases left between them. The CDR3 DNA follows: TGTGCCAGCAGATCGGTGAAGGACACTGAAGCTTTCTTT. Its translation is CASRSVKDTEAFF.

The table lists this clone with a few counts. The chain is built from TRBV28 and TRBJ2-3, with a possible D match to TRBD1 (5 bases). This CDR3 comprises 15 residues. Germline V gives CDR1 MDHEN, CDR2 SYDVKM. Deletions cut 4 bases from V and 2 bases from J, with 13 bases between. The CDR3 nucleotides are TGTGCCAGCAGTTCACTACAAGGGGACACAGATACGCAGTATTTT. Translating gives CASSSLQGDTDTQYF.

This chain links TRBV5-4 with TRBJ2-7; 12 bases are shared with TRBD1. The V gene end was trimmed by 0 bases and the J gene end by 7 bases; junction bases not matched to a gene: 8. The CDR3 loop spans 16 amino acids. Germline values: CDR1 SGHNT, CDR2 YYREEE (reference sequence). CDR3 region: CASSLAPGQGADEQYF. DNA for the CDR3: TGTGCCAGCAGCTTGGCGCCGGGACAGGGGGCGGATGAGCAGTACTTC.

V is TRBV7-9 and J is TRBJ2-2; 7 nucleotides line up with TRBD1. Unmatched junction bases numbered 17, after V lost 4 bases and J lost 6 bases. The germline CDR1 and CDR2 sequences are SEHNR and FQNEAQ (reference sequence). The CDR3 length is 18 residues. CDR3 in DNA: TGTGCCAGCAGCTATTCCGGGACAGACCCCCGTAGGGCCGGGGAGCTGTTTTTT. As protein: CASSYSGTDPRRAGELFF.

The rearrangement joins TRBV4-2 to TRBJ2-5; maybe TRBD1 (6 bases). The length of the CDR3 is 16 residues. Trimming took 3 bases from V and 3 from J, leaving 17 bases between them. Germline assignment: CDR1 LGHNA and CDR2 YNFKEQ. CDR3 amino acids: CASSQSGVGAKETQYF. The DNA of the CDR3 is TGTGCCAGCAGCCAGTCAGGGGTGGGGGCAAAAGAGACCCAGTACTTC.

The table lists this clone with a few counts. V is TRBV4-1 and J is TRBJ2-5; 8 nucleotides line up with TRBD1. CDR3 length: 15 residues. Germline V gene lookup returns CDR1 MGHRA and CDR2 YSYEKL. The junction had 5 bases not matched to a gene; V was cut back by 4 bases and J by 1 base. The CDR3 DNA is TGCGCCAGCAGCCTGCAGGGGGCTGGCCAAGAGACCCAGTACTTC. It encodes CASSLQGAGQETQYF.

This chain joins TRBV18 and TRBJ2-7; TRBD1 agrees at 7 bases. V lost 1 base and J lost 0; bases outside the gene matches: 15. Germline V lookup: CDR1 KGHSH, CDR2 LQKENI. The CDR3 loop spans 19 amino acids. DNA for the CDR3: TGTGCCAGCTCACCACGAACAAACCGACAGGGAATAAGCTCCTACGAGCAGTACTTC. This translates into CASSPRTNRQGISSYEQYF. The entire variable domain, with the rest obtained from reference TRBV18 and TRBJ2-7, is as follows: NAGVMQNPRHLVRRRGQEARLRCSPMKGHSHVYWYRQLPEEGLKFMVYLQKENIIDESGMPKERFSAEFPKEGPSILRIQQVVRGDSAAYFCASSPRTNRQGISSYEQYFGPGTRLTVT.

This clone has a handful of counts. This sequence joins TRBV5-1 and TRBJ1-1; D not resolved. Germline assignment: CDR1 SGHRS and CDR2 YFSETQ. Between the trimmed V and J ends, which lost 0 bases and 3 bases, there was a span of 9 bases. There are 14 residues in the CDR3. The DNA of the CDR3 is TGCGCCAGCAGCTTGGCTAGGATGGACACTGAAGCTTTCTTT. The encoded protein is CASSLARMDTEAFF.

The chain carries TRBV5-6 and TRBJ2-7; 14 bases agree with TRBD2. The CDR3 spans 17 residues. The V and J ends lost 4 bases and 0 bases, in that order; junction bases with no gene match: 6. The germline V gene has CDR1 SGHDT and CDR2 YYEEEE. The CDR3 loop reads CASSHQGTSGSSYEQYF. In nucleotides, the CDR3 is TGTGCCAGCAGCCACCAGGGGACTAGCGGGAGCTCCTACGAGCAGTACTTC. Looking up the rest from reference TRBV5-6 and TRBJ2-7 gives the full variable domain: DAGVTQSPTHLIKTRGQQVTLRCSPKSGHDTVSWYQQALGQGPQFIFQYYEEEERQRGNFPDRFSGHQFPNYSSELNVNALLLGDSALYLCASSHQGTSGSSYEQYFGPGTRLTVT.

The V call is TRBV7-3, the J call TRBJ2-3; TRBD1 is a possible D gene (5 bases). The CDR3 runs to 14 residues. Germline V gene sequence: CDR1 SGHTA, CDR2 FQGTGA. The V end was cut by 4 bases, the J end by 4 bases, with 12 bases between. This CDR3 reads CASSSGPRPDTQYF. CDR3 sequence (DNA): TGTGCCAGCAGCTCAGGGCCGCGGCCAGATACGCAGTATTTT.

The V and J genes are TRBV7-8 and TRBJ2-3, with unresolved D. The V and J ends lost 1 base and 3 bases respectively, with 2 bases between them. The CDR3 length is 12 residues. CDR1 SGHVS and CDR2 FQNEAQ come from the germline V gene. The CDR3 loop reads CASSLETDTQYF. CDR3 sequence (DNA): TGTGCCAGCAGCTTAGAAACAGATACGCAGTATTTT.